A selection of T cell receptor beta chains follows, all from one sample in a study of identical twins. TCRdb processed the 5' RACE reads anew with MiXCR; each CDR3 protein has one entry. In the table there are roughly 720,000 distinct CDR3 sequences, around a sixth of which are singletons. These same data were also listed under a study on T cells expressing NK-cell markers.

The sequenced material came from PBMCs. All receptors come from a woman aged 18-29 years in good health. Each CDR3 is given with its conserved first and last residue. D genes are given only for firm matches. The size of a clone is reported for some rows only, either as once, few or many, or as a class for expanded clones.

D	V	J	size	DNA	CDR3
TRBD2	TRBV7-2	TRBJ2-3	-	TGTGCCAGCAGTCACCCCGGGACTAGCGAGGCAGATACGCAGTATTTT	CASSHPGTSEADTQYF
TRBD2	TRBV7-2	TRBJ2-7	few	TGTGCCAGCAGTCGTGGGACTAGCGGGATTGGCGAGCAGTACTTC	CASSRGTSGIGEQYF
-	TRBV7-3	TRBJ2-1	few	TGTGCCAGCAGCTTAAAAGGGGACTGGGGTAATGAGCAGTTCTTC	CASSLKGDWGNEQFF
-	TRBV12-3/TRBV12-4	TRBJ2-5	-	TGTGCCAGCAGCCGGGAGTGGGAGACCCAGTACTTC	CASSREWETQYF
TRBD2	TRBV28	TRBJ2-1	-	TGTGCCAGTAAAGGACTAGCGGGGATCAATGAGCAGTTCTTC	CASKGLAGINEQFF
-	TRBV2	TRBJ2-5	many	TGTGCCAGCAGTGTATCTACAGAGACCCAGTACTTC	CASSVSTETQYF
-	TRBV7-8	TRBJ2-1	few	TGTGCCAGCAGCTTAGAGCGGTTCAATGAGCAGTTCTTC	CASSLERFNEQFF
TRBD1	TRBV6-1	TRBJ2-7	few	TGTGCCAGCAGAACCCGGGATACAGGGGGTCCCTACGAGCAGTACTTC	CASRTRDTGGPYEQYF
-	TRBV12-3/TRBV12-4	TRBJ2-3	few	TGTGCCAGCAGTTTCAATGAACGGGGCGCGCAGTATTTT	CASSFNERGAQYF
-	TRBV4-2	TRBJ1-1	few	TGTGCCAGCAGCCAAGATGGACAGACAGTAGCTTTCTTT	CASSQDGQTVAFF
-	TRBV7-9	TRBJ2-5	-	TGTGCCAGCGTAGAGGGACTGATCCAAGAGACCCAGTACTTC	CASVEGLIQETQYF
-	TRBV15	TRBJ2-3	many	TGTGCCACCAGCAGAGAAAGAAGCACAGATACGCAGTATTTT	CATSRERSTDTQYF
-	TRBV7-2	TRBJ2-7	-	TGTGCCAGCAGTCCCCAGGGGACCTCCTCCTACGAGCAGTACTTC	CASSPQGTSSYEQYF
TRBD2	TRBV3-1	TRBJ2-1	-	TGTGCCAGCAGTCCCTCACCTACTAGCGGGGCCGCAAATGAGCAGTTCTTC	CASSPSPTSGAANEQFF
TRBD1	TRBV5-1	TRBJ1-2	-	TGCGCCAGCAGCTGGACAGGGGAGGATGGCTACACCTTC	CASSWTGEDGYTF
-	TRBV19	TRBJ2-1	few	TGTGCCAGTAGTATAGGGGTACCAGGGGATGAGCAGTTCTTC	CASSIGVPGDEQFF
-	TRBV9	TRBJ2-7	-	TGTGCCAGCAGCGGGGACCCCCGGGCCGAGCAGTACTTC	CASSGDPRAEQYF
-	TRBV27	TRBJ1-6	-	TGTGCCAGCAGTTTAACCGGTGGCAGACTTAATTCACCCCTCCACTTT	CASSLTGGRLNSPLHF
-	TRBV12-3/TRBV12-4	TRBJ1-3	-	TGTGCCAGCAGTTTTCGCCGGGTCCCTGCGTGGGACACCATATATTTT	CASSFRRVPAWDTIYF
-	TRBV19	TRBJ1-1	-	TGTGCCAGTAGAGACACAGGGATGAACACTGAAGCTTTCTTT	CASRDTGMNTEAFF
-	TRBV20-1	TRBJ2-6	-	TGCAGTGCCTACGGACTCTCTGGGGCCAACGTCCTGACTTTC	CSAYGLSGANVLTF
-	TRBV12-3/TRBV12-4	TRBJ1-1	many	TGTGCCAGCAGTTTATCCTCATTGAACACTGAAGCTTTCTTT	CASSLSSLNTEAFF
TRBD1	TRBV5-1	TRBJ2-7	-	TGCGCCAGCAGCTGGGACAGTCCTTCCTACGAGCAGTACTTC	CASSWDSPSYEQYF
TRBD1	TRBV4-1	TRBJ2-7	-	TGCGCCAGCAGCCCGAACAGGGGGCGCGAGCAGTACTTC	CASSPNRGREQYF
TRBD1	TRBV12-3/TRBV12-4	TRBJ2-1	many	TGTGCCAGCAGTCCGCGGGACAGGGTTAACAATGAGCAGTTCTTC	CASSPRDRVNNEQFF
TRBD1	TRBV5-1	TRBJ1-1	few	TGCGCCAGCGTGCGTCAGACAGGGGATACTGAAGCTTTCTTT	CASVRQTGDTEAFF
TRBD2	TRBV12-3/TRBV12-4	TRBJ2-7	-	TGTGCCAGCAGTTTAGCGGTCTTACCGGGACTAGCGGGACGTCCTCGGAACGAGCAGTACTTC	CASSLAVLPGLAGRPRNEQYF